Presented here are 15 T cell receptor beta chains from one specimen sequenced in a study of T cell changes during pregnancy in multiple sclerosis. The repertoire was sequenced with immunoSEQ multiplex PCR; TCRdb's copy has only in-frame clones and lacks some. Of tens of thousands of clones in the sample, 89% were seen once. The material sequenced was CD8+ T cells from peripheral blood mononuclear cells, taken in the second trimester of pregnancy. These receptors originate from a female donor with multiple sclerosis, enrolled in a pregnancy study.

The genes are TRBV28 and TRBJ2-3, with D possibly matching TRBD1 (5 bases). The CDR3 runs to 15 residues. V shed 2 bases and J shed 5 bases, with 14 bases lying between them. Germline CDR1 reads MDHEN; CDR2 reads SYDVKM. The DNA for the CDR3 is TGTGCCAGCAGTTTAAGGGTTACTCAGGGAGATACGCAGTATTTT. Protein sequence: CASSLRVTQGDTQYF.

This sequence joins TRBV10-3 and TRBJ2-7; D call uncertain. This CDR3 region has 14 residues. Trimming removed 6 bases at V and 5 bases at J, with 17 bases between. The V gene's germline CDR1 is ENHRY and CDR2 SYGVKD. The CDR3 is CAISPSPRMDEQYF. The CDR3 nucleotides are TGTGCCATCAGCCCCTCCCCTAGAATGGACGAGCAGTACTTC.

This clone was counted a single time. The chain combines TRBV28 with TRBJ1-1; the D is unclear. Germline V gene data show CDR1 as MDHEN and CDR2 as SYDVKM. The CDR3 runs 12 residues. V dropped 3 bases and J dropped 2 bases, with 4 bases sitting between them. As DNA, the CDR3 is TGTGCCAGCAGTTTTACAAACACTGAAGCTTTCTTT. Its protein is CASSFTNTEAFF.

This chain links TRBV27 with TRBJ2-7; 10 positions match TRBD1. The CDR3 contains 17 residues. Germline V gives CDR1 MNHEY, CDR2 SMNVEV (reference sequence). With 0 bases clipped from V and 3 bases from J, the junction kept 8 bases outside the gene matches. Written as DNA, the CDR3 is TGTGCCAGCAGTTTATCGGGAGGGACAGGGGACGTCTACGAGCAGTACTTC. This gives the protein CASSLSGGTGDVYEQYF.

The V and J genes are TRBV2 and TRBJ2-3; D gene unclear. The germline gives CDR1 SNHLY, CDR2 FYNNEI. V shed 6 bases and J shed 1 base, with 8 bases lying between them. The CDR3 is 13 amino acids. The CDR3 DNA follows: TGTGCCAGCAGAGTACGGGGCACAGATACGCAGTATTTT. Residues: CASRVRGTDTQYF.

The chain carries TRBV9 and TRBJ2-3; 7 bases match TRBD1. The CDR3 totals 14 residues. Germline V gene sequence: CDR1 SGDLS, CDR2 YYNGEE. Trimming at V came to 2 bases and at J to 6 bases, leaving 6 bases not matched to a gene. The CDR3 reads CASSVAGGGDTQYF. The CDR3, as DNA: TGTGCCAGCAGCGTTGCAGGGGGTGGGGATACGCAGTATTTT.

In its sample, this clone ranks as medium-sized. The same CDR3 arises from other DNA sequences in this sample as well. This chain joins TRBV6-4 and TRBJ2-3; 8 nucleotides align to TRBD2. CDR3 size: 14 residues. CDR1 is MRHNA and CDR2 is SNTAGT in the germline V gene. After removal of 0 bases from V and 4 bases from J, the junction contained 0 bases not matched to a gene. CDR3 nucleotide sequence: TGTGCCAGCAGTGACTCTAGCGGGGCAGATACGCAGTATTTT. Protein: CASSDSSGADTQYF.

This chain joins TRBV7-9 and TRBJ1-5; TRBD1 matches at 7 bases. This CDR3 region has 15 residues. From germline, CDR1 is SEHNR and CDR2 FQNEAQ (reference sequence). V dropped 5 bases and J dropped 0; count of bases not matched to a gene: 4. CDR3 bases: TGTGCCAGCAGCCCCGGGACAGATAGCAATCAGCCCCAGCATTTT. Translated, it gives CASSPGTDSNQPQHF.

J is TRBJ2-1 and V is TRBV28; 8 bases fit TRBD1. Looked up from germline, CDR1 is MDHEN and CDR2 is SYDVKM. This CDR3 spans 14 amino acids. The V gene end was trimmed by 5 bases and the J gene end by 5 bases; junction bases not matched to a gene: 5. The CDR3: CASSPLDRDNEQFF. The CDR3 DNA is TGTGCCAGCAGTCCCCTGGACAGGGACAATGAGCAGTTCTTC.

The chain is built from TRBV13 and TRBJ1-5, with a weak D call TRBD1 (5 bases). Per the germline V gene, CDR1 is PRHDT and CDR2 is FYEKMQ (reference sequence). V was clipped by 8 bases and J by 5 bases, with 19 bases between them. CDR3 length equals 15 residues. The CDR3 region has the DNA TGTGCCAGCTCTAAGCGGGGGGAAATCGATCAGCCCCAGCATTTT. Its translation is CASSKRGEIDQPQHF.

The rearrangement uses TRBV28 and TRBJ2-7, with 13 nucleotides matching TRBD2. V lost 6 bases to trimming and J lost 2 bases; unmatched junction nucleotides: 4. From germline, CDR1 is MDHEN and CDR2 SYDVKM. This CDR3 has 15 amino acids. The CDR3 nucleotides read TGTGCCAGCAGACAACTAGCGGGAGGGCCCTACGAGCAGTACTTC. Amino acid sequence: CASRQLAGGPYEQYF. Full variable domain (outside the CDR3, taken from reference TRBV28 and TRBJ2-7): DVKVTQSSRYLVKRTGEKVFLECVQDMDHENMFWYRQDPGLGLRLIYFSYDVKMKEKGDIPEGYSVSREKKERFSLILESASTNQTSMYLCASRQLAGGPYEQYFGPGTRLTVT.

This chain links TRBV7-6 with TRBJ2-7, with TRBD1 as a possible D gene (5 bases). The CDR3 covers 15 residues. The ends were cut back, 1 base at V and 2 bases at J, with 12 bases in the middle. The germline V gene encodes CDR1 SGHVS and CDR2 FNYEAQ. This chain's CDR3 is CASSLEQGRTYEQYF. CDR3 in DNA: TGTGCCAGCAGCTTAGAGCAGGGTAGGACCTACGAGCAGTACTTC.

The chain combines TRBV19 with TRBJ1-1; D ambiguous. CDR3 length: 13 residues. Germline assignment: CDR1 LNHDA and CDR2 SQIVND (reference sequence). V was cut by 3 bases and J by 3 bases, with 8 bases left in between. This CDR3 is CASSIAEYTEAFF. The CDR3 DNA reads as TGTGCCAGTAGTATTGCGGAATACACTGAAGCTTTCTTT.

The gene calls are TRBV7-9 and TRBJ1-3; 8 bases map to TRBD1. CDR1 and CDR2 (germline): SEHNR, FQNEAQ (reference sequence). The length of the CDR3 is 16 residues. V shed 5 bases and J 3 bases; nucleotides not matched to a gene: 9. CDR3: CASSGGVGQGGNTIYF. The CDR3, as DNA: TGTGCCAGCAGCGGAGGCGTTGGACAGGGTGGAAACACCATATATTTT.

The rearrangement links TRBV19 to TRBJ2-2, with a possible D match to TRBD1 (6 bases). V was trimmed by 5 bases and J by 7 bases, leaving 14 bases between them. The V gene's germline CDR1 is LNHDA and CDR2 SQIVND (reference sequence). CDR3 length: 14 residues. The DNA of the CDR3 is TGTGCCAGTAGTCCCTCTACACAGGGCGGGGAGCTGTTTTTT. It translates to CASSPSTQGGELFF.